This T cell receptor (beta chain) is from a study of memory CD4+ T cells and cytomegalovirus serostatus. Study at large: This sample comes from healthy Belgian adults, 9 CMV seropositive, about 23 seronegative. Points from the study as a whole: Median bootstrapped AUC for CMV status was just under 0.97 originally, approximately 0.9 US-trained. CD4+ memory repertoires contained about two fifths of the roughly 160 reported CMV TCRbeta sequences. Suggested: most of the CMV-linked TCR signature lies in CD4+ memory cells.

As for this clone: The antigen remains unidentified.

Single viable CD3+CD4+CD8-CD45RO+ cells were sorted as the memory CD4+ T cells. The V gene's germline CDR1 is KGHSH and CDR2 LQKENI. J lost 7 bases, V lost 4 bases, and 11 bases had no gene match. This CDR3 is 15 amino acids long. This table comes from immunoSEQ multiplex PCR, and its TCRdb copy is limited to in-frame clones, with some not included. The sample includes 50,000 to 75,000 clones, 75% to 85% of them seen just once. The chain joins TRBV18 to TRBJ1-2; 8 bases are shared with TRBD1. The sequenced sample was memory CD4+ T cells from blood. The sequence derives from an adult in good health and CMV-seronegative. The CDR3 protein is CASSQSPGQGSGYTF. The CDR3 nucleotides read TGTGCCAGCTCACAATCGCCAGGACAGGGTAGTGGCTACACCTTC.